The next 5 T cell receptor beta chains were all read from a single sample in a study of T-cell reconstitution after alpha-beta-depleted transplantation in children. The TCRbeta library was prepared with unique molecular identifiers. TCRdb reprocessed the PCR reads via MiXCR and lists one record per CDR3 protein. The sample includes around 400,000 distinct CDR3 sequences, approximately 10% seen only once; the top ten take about 5%. Source: PBMCs from the stem cell graft donor, taken from the stem cell graft. The origin of the receptors is a human donor who donated a stem cell graft to a child with acute myeloid leukemia.

The chain has TRBV6-2 or TRBV6-3 and TRBJ2-3; the match to TRBD2 covers 11 bases. Germline V gene sequence: CDR1 MNHEY, CDR2 SVGEGT. V shed 2 bases and J 5 bases; nucleotides not matched to a gene: 6. The CDR3 spans 16 residues. The CDR3 coding sequence is TGTGCCAGCAGTTACGGCGCTAGCGGGAGGATAGATACGCAGTATTTT. Translated, it gives CASSYGASGRIDTQYF.

In this sample, this clonotype turned up many times. V gene TRBV18 combines with J gene TRBJ1-1, with D perhaps TRBD1 (6 bases). The CDR3 length is 12 residues. CDR1 is KGHSH, CDR2 LQKENI, per germline. The V and J ends lost 6 bases and 7 bases respectively, with 12 bases between them. This CDR3 reads CASSPVQGEAFF. The CDR3 nucleotides read TGTGCCAGCTCTCCCGTACAGGGTGAAGCTTTCTTT.

This clonotype was detected only a few times. This chain joins TRBV20-1 and TRBJ1-1; no clear D gene. The ends were cut back, 4 bases at V and 4 bases at J, with 13 bases in the middle. The CDR3 covers 13 residues. Per the germline V gene, CDR1 is DFQATT and CDR2 is SNEGSKA (reference sequence). The chain's CDR3 is CSATSSGSTEAFF. The CDR3 bases are TGCAGTGCTACATCGTCCGGCAGCACTGAAGCTTTCTTT.

The table lists this clonotype with many counts. The rearrangement uses TRBV5-6 and TRBJ2-1; 11 nucleotides agree with TRBD2. The ends lost 0 bases at V and 9 bases at J; junction bases unmatched: 2. Germline V gene sequence: CDR1 SGHDT, CDR2 YYEEEE. The CDR3 is 14 residues long. CDR3 DNA: TGTGCCAGCAGCTTGGGACTAGCGGGACTTGAGCAGTTCTTC. Encoded protein: CASSLGLAGLEQFF.

Only a few counts were recorded for this clonotype. The chain has TRBV5-1 and TRBJ1-5, with D hard to call. The ends were cut back, 0 bases at V and 0 bases at J, with 10 bases in the middle. Germline CDR1 is SGHRS and CDR2 is YFSETQ. The CDR3 contains 16 residues. CDR3 sequence reads: CASSLGAANSNQPQHF. The DNA of the CDR3 is TGCGCCAGCAGCTTGGGGGCCGCCAATAGCAATCAGCCCCAGCATTTT.